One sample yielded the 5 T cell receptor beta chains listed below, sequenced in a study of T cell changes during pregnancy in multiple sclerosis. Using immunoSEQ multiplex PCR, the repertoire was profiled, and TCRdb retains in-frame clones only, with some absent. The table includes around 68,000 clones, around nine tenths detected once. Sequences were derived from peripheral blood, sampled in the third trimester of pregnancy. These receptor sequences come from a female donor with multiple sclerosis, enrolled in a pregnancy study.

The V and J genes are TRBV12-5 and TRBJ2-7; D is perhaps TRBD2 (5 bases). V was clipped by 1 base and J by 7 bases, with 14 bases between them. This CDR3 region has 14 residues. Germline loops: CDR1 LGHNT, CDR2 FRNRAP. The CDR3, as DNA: TGTGCTAGTGGTTTGGGGGGAGCTACGGGTGAGCAGTACTTC. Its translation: CASGLGGATGEQYF.

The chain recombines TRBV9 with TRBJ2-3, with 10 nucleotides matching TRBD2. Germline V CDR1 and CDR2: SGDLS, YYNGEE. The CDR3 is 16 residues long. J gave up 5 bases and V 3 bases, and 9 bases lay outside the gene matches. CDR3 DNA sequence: TGTGCCAGCAGCGCCGAACTAGCGGGGAGGGGAGATACGCAGTATTTT. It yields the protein CASSAELAGRGDTQYF.

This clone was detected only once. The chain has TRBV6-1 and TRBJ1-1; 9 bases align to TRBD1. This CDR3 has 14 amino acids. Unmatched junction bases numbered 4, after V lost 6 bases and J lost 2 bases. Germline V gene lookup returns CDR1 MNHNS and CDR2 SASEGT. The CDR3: CASRDRGRNTEAFF. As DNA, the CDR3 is TGTGCCAGCAGGGACAGGGGAAGAAACACTGAAGCTTTCTTT.

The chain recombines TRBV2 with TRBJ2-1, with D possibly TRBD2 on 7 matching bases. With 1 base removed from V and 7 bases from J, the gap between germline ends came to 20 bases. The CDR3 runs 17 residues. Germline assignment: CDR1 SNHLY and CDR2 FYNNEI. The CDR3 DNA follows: TGTGCCAGCAGTGAAGGGCGAATCGGGGGGCCTTGGAATGAGCAGTTCTTC. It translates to CASSEGRIGGPWNEQFF.

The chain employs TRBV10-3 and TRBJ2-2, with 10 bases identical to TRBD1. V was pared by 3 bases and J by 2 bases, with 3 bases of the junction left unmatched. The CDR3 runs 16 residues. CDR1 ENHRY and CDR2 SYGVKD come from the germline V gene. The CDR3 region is CAISDLTGGNTGELFF. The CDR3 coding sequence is TGTGCCATCAGTGACCTGACAGGGGGCAACACCGGGGAGCTGTTTTTT.